This T cell receptor beta chain was recorded in a study of blood T cells in healthy people across ages. This clonotype has just a few counts. The CDR3 runs 13 residues. CDR1 and CDR2 from the germline V gene are SQVTM and ANQGSEA. Next came a second PCR, run for about 7 to 12 cycles, which used a sample-barcoded 5' primer along with a J-beta primer mix. TCRdb reprocessed the 5' RACE reads via MiXCR and lists one record per CDR3 protein. The data hold over 500,000 distinct CDR3 sequences, with around 27% observed a single time. The sample was also reused in another study, on T cells of mothers and their children.

Sequenced material: blood. The origin of this receptor is a boy aged 2-9 years in good health. This chain links TRBV29-1 with TRBJ2-5; tentatively, D is TRBD2 (5 bases). The J call may not be correct, given that the DNA end is closer to TRBJ2-7. The CDR3: CSVEGASSLEQYF. The DNA of the CDR3 is TGCAGCGTTGAAGGGGCTAGCAGCCTCGAGCAGTACTTC.